The rows below give T cell receptor beta chains drawn from one sample of a study of control samples from healthy donors and cancer patients. Method: immunoSEQ multiplex PCR; TCRdb's copy keeps in-frame clones and lacks some. The sample has approximately 130,000 clones; 85% to 90% are singletons. The sequenced sample was blood. The receptors stem from a man aged 25-45 years in good health. The CDR3 runs from the conserved cysteine through the conserved F or W. A D gene is named only where the DNA matches it firmly. Part of the rows lack a size; the others show once, few, many or a class for expanded clones.

V	D	J	size	length	CDR3	DNA
TRBV25-1	.	TRBJ1-2	.	14	CASSEIARNYGYTF	TGTGCCAGCAGTGAAATCGCCAGGAACTATGGCTACACCTTC
TRBV19	.	TRBJ2-3	few	13	CASSMVGVDTQYF	TGTGCCAGTAGTATGGTTGGTGTAGATACGCAGTATTTT
TRBV5-8	TRBD1	TRBJ1-5	.	15	CASSRGQGPYQPQHF	TGTGCCAGCAGCCGTGGACAGGGACCCTATCAGCCCCAGCATTTT
TRBV12-3/TRBV12-4	.	TRBJ1-5	.	13	CASSFTRDQPQHF	TGTGCCAGCAGTTTCACCAGGGACCAGCCCCAGCATTTT
TRBV9	.	TRBJ1-2	.	15	CASSVATRGGYGYTF	TGTGCCAGCAGCGTAGCTACGCGGGGAGGGTATGGCTACACCTTC
TRBV27	TRBD2	TRBJ2-3	once	13	CASNGGGTDTQYF	TGTGCCAGCAATGGGGGGGGCACAGATACGCAGTATTTT
TRBV7-9	TRBD1	TRBJ2-6	.	16	CASSRLQGAGANVLTF	TGTGCCAGCAGCCGTCTACAGGGGGCTGGGGCCAACGTCCTGACTTTC
TRBV28	.	TRBJ1-2	.	13	CASRIGQTYGYTF	TGTGCCAGCAGGATCGGGCAAACCTATGGCTACACCTTC
TRBV2	.	TRBJ1-2	.	14	CASNLRKGSYGYTF	TGTGCCAGCAATCTAAGGAAGGGCAGCTATGGCTACACCTTC
TRBV2	.	TRBJ1-3	.	13	CASSRREKNTIYF	TGTGCCAGCAGTAGAAGGGAAAAAAACACCATATATTTT
TRBV6-2/TRBV6-3	.	TRBJ1-1	.	15	CASSYRAQLNTEAFF	TGTGCCAGCAGTTACAGGGCTCAGTTGAACACTGAAGCTTTCTTT
TRBV12-2	.	TRBJ1-5	.	14	CASRSRGKDQPQHF	TGTGCAAGTCGCTCCCGGGGGAAGGATCAGCCCCAGCATTTT
TRBV18	.	TRBJ2-1	.	15	CASSPGVKSYNEQFF	TGTGCCAGCTCACCAGGGGTTAAGTCCTACAATGAGCAGTTCTTC
TRBV10-2	.	TRBJ2-7	.	12	CASSESVSEQYF	TGCGCCAGCAGTGAGTCGGTTAGCGAGCAGTACTTC
TRBV18	TRBD1	TRBJ1-4	.	15	CASSPLRTGGEKLFF	TGTGCCAGCTCACCACTTCGGACAGGGGGTGAAAAACTGTTTTTT
TRBV6-1	TRBD1	TRBJ2-2	.	17	CASSDAGQGAGAGELFF	TGTGCCAGCAGTGACGCGGGACAGGGGGCGGGGGCCGGGGAGCTGTTTTTT